This T cell receptor (beta chain) was captured by sequencing in a study of shared clonotypes between healthy human individuals. Overall study: Each donor had three CD4 naive, three CD4 memory, two CD8 naive and one CD8 memory plate.

CD45RA+ naive and CD45RA-negative memory subsets were separated from CD4+ cells. Profiling relied on immunoSEQ multiplex PCR, and the TCRdb table lists in-frame clones only, not all of them. This table has a few hundred thousand clones, approximately 74% appearing once. V shed 3 bases, J shed 15 bases, and the junction held 12 bases outside the gene matches. The length of the CDR3 is 15 residues. The germline CDR1 and CDR2 sequences are MNHNS and SASEGT. Whole-study findings and limits: A few donors had roughly 5% of their naive CD4 clonotypes in common. Since donors were few, the genetic and exposure-history diversity represented was limited.

This clone was counted at least ten times. No antigen is known for it. The sample comprised memory CD4+ T cells sorted from blood. Described subset: CD45RA-negative fraction. The chain combines TRBV6-1 with TRBJ2-6, with 9 bases aligning to TRBD2. The sequence came from a man aged 25 to 40 in good health. CDR3 coding DNA: TGTGCCAGCAGTGATTCTACCGGGACTAGCTTGGGCCTGACTTTC. Protein product: CASSDSTGTSLGLTF.